The text below deals with one T cell receptor (beta chain). A sample-barcoded 5' primer and a J-beta primer mix were used in a second PCR of about 7 to 12 cycles. TCRdb processed the 5' RACE reads anew with MiXCR; each CDR3 protein has one entry. The table records about 640,000 distinct CDR3 sequences, 45% to 65% of them present only once. This record comes from a study of blood T cells in healthy people across ages. Germline CDR1 is SGHRS and CDR2 is YFSETQ. The ends were cut back, 4 bases at V and 5 bases at J, with 15 bases in the middle. This CDR3 spans 14 amino acids. The rearrangement links TRBV5-1 to TRBJ1-2, with D tentatively TRBD1 (5 bases). The sample comprised blood. This TCR was recovered from a man aged 55-75 years in good health. The CDR3 DNA reads TGCGCCAGCAGCCCCACGGGGGGAGAATATGGCTACACCTTC. This sequence encodes CASSPTGGEYGYTF.